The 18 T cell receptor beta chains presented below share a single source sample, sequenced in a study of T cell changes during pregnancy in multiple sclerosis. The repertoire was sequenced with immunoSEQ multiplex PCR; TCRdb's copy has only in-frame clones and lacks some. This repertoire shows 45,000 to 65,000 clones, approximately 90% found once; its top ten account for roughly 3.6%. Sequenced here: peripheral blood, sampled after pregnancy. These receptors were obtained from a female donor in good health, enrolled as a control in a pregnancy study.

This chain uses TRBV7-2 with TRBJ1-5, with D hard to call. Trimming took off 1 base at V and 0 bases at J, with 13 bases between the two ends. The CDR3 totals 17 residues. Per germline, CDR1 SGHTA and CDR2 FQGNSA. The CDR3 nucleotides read TGTGCCAGCAGCTTAGGAGCGGGAGGGTATAGCAATCAGCCCCAGCATTTT. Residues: CASSLGAGGYSNQPQHF.

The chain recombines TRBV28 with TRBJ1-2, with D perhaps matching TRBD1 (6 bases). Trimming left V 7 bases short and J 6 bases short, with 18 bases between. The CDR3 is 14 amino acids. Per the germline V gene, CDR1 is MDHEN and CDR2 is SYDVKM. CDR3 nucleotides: TGTGCCAGCACCCCCGGCGGACAGTCCAATGGCTACACCTTC. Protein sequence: CASTPGGQSNGYTF.

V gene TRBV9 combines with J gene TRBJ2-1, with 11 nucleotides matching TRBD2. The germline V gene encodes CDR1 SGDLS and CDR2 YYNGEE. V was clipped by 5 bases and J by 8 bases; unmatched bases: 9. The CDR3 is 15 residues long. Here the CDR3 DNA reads TGTGCCAGCAGTTCTGGGACTAGCGGCACGGATGAGCAGTTCTTC. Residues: CASSSGTSGTDEQFF.

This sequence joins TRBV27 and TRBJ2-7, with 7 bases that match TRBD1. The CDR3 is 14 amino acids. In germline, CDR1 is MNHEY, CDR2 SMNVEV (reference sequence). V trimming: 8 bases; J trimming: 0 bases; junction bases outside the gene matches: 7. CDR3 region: CASGTGTASYEQYF. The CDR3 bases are TGTGCCAGCGGAACCGGGACAGCCTCCTACGAGCAGTACTTC.

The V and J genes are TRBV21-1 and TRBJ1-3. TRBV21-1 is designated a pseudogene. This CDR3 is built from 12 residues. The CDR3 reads CASRPRGNTIYF. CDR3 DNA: TGTGCCAGCAGACCCCGGGGAAACACCATATATTTT.

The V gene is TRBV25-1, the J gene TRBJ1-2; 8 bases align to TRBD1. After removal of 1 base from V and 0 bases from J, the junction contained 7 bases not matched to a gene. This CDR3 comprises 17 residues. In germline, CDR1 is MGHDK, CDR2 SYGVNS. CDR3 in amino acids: CASSEWGDRGTNYGYTF. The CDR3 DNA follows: TGTGCCAGCAGTGAATGGGGAGACAGGGGAACTAACTATGGCTACACCTTC.

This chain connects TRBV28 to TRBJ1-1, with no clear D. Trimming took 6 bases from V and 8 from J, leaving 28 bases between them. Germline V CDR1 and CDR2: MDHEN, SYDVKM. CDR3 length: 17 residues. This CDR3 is CASSLDQGRIDLYEAFF. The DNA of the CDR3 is TGTGCCAGCAGCCTTGACCAAGGGAGGATCGACTTGTACGAAGCTTTCTTT.

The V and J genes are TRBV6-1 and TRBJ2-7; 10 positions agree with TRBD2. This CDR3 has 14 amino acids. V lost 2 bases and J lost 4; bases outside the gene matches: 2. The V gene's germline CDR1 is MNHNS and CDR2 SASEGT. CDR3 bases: TGTGCCAGCAGTGAAAGCGGGAGGGCTTACGAGCAGTACTTC. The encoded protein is CASSESGRAYEQYF.

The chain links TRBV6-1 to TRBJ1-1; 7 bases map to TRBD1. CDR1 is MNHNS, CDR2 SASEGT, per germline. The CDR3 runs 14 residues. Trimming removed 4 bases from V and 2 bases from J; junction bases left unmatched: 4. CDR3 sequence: CASSGTGVNTEAFF. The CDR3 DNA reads TGTGCCAGCAGTGGGACAGGCGTAAACACTGAAGCTTTCTTT.

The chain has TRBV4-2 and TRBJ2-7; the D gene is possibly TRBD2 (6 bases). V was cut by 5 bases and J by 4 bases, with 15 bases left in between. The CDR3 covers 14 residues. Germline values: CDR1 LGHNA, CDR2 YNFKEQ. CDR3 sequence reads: CASSSGGREYEQYF. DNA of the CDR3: TGTGCCAGCAGCTCTGGGGGGAGAGAATACGAGCAGTACTTC.

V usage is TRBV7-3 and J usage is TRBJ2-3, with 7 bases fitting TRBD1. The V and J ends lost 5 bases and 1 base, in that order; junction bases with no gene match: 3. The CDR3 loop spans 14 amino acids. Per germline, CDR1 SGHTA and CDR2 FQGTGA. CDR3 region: CASSADRGTDTQYF. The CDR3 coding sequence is TGTGCCAGCAGCGCCGACAGGGGCACAGATACGCAGTATTTT.

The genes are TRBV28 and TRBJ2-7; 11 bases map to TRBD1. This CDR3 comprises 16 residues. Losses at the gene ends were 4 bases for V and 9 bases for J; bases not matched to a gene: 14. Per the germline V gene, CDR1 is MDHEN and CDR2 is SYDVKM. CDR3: CASSSISGTGGFGQYF. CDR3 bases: TGTGCCAGCAGTTCGATATCCGGGACAGGGGGGTTCGGGCAGTACTTC.

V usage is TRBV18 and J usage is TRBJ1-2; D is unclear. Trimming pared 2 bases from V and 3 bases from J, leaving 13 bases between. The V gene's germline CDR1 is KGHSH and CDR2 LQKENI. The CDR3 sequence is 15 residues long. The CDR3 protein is CASSPRGNGDYGYTF. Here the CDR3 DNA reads TGTGCCAGCTCACCAAGAGGGAACGGTGACTATGGCTACACCTTC.

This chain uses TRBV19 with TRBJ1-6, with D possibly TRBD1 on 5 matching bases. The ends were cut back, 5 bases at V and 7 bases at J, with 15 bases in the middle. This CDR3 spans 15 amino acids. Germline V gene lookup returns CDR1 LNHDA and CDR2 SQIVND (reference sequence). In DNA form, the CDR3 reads TGTGCCAGTAGTTTCGGTGGGGCTGGAAATTCACCCCTCCACTTT. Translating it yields CASSFGGAGNSPLHF.

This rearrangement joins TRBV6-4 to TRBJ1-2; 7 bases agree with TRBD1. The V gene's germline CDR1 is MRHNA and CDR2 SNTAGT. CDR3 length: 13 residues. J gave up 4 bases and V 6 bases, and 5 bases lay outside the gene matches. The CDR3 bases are TGTGCCAGCAGCAAGGGGGCTGGCTATGGCTACACCTTC. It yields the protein CASSKGAGYGYTF.

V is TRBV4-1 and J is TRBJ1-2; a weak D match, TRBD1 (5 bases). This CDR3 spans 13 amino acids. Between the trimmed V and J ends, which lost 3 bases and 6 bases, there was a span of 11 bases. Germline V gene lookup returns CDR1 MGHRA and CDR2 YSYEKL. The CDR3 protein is CASSQWGIDGYTF. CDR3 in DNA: TGCGCCAGCAGCCAGTGGGGCATCGATGGCTACACCTTC.

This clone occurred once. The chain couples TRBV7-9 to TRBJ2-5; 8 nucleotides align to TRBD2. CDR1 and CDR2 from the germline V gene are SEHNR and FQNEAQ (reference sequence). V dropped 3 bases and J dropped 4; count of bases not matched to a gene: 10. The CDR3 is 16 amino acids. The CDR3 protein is CASSFLLGTSGETQYF. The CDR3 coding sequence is TGTGCCAGCAGCTTTCTACTAGGGACTAGTGGAGAGACCCAGTACTTC. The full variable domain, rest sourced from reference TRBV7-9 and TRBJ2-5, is DTGVSQNPRHKITKRGQNVTFRCDPISEHNRLYWYRQTLGQGPEFLTYFQNEAQLEKSRLLSDRFSAERPKGSFSTLEIQRTEQGDSAMYLCASSFLLGTSGETQYFGPGTRLLVL.

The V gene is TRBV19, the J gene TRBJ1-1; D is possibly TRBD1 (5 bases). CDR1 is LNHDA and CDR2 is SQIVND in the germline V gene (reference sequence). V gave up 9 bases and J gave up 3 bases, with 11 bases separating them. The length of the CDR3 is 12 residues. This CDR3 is CASQGQYTEAFF. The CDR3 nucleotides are TGTGCCAGCCAGGGTCAATACACTGAAGCTTTCTTT.